The clone carrying this T cell receptor (beta chain) was observed a handful of times. What it binds is unknown. The entry originates in a study of T-cell memory formation after mild COVID-19. Study-level findings and limits: Pre-infection memory harbored some responding clones, suggesting cross-reactive memory joined.

TCRdb ran MiXCR on the 5' RACE reads and lists one entry per CDR3 protein. The sample shows hundreds of thousands of distinct CDR3 sequences, 24% of them seen only once. Sequenced: PBMCs or a T cell subset sorted from them (not recorded which). The source of this sequence is an adult woman who had mild COVID-19 (a few samples of this study predate the infection). Cell type and time point are not known.

The CDR3 bases are TGCAGTGCTAGAGGCAGGGGGCACGTGGAGGAAAAACTGTTTTTT. Protein sequence: CSARGRGHVEEKLFF. The J gene is TRBJ1-4, the V gene TRBV20-1; 8 positions agree with TRBD1. Germline V gene lookup returns CDR1 DFQATT and CDR2 SNEGSKA (reference sequence). The length of the CDR3 is 15 residues. V shed 1 base, J shed 8 bases, and the junction held 9 bases outside the gene matches.